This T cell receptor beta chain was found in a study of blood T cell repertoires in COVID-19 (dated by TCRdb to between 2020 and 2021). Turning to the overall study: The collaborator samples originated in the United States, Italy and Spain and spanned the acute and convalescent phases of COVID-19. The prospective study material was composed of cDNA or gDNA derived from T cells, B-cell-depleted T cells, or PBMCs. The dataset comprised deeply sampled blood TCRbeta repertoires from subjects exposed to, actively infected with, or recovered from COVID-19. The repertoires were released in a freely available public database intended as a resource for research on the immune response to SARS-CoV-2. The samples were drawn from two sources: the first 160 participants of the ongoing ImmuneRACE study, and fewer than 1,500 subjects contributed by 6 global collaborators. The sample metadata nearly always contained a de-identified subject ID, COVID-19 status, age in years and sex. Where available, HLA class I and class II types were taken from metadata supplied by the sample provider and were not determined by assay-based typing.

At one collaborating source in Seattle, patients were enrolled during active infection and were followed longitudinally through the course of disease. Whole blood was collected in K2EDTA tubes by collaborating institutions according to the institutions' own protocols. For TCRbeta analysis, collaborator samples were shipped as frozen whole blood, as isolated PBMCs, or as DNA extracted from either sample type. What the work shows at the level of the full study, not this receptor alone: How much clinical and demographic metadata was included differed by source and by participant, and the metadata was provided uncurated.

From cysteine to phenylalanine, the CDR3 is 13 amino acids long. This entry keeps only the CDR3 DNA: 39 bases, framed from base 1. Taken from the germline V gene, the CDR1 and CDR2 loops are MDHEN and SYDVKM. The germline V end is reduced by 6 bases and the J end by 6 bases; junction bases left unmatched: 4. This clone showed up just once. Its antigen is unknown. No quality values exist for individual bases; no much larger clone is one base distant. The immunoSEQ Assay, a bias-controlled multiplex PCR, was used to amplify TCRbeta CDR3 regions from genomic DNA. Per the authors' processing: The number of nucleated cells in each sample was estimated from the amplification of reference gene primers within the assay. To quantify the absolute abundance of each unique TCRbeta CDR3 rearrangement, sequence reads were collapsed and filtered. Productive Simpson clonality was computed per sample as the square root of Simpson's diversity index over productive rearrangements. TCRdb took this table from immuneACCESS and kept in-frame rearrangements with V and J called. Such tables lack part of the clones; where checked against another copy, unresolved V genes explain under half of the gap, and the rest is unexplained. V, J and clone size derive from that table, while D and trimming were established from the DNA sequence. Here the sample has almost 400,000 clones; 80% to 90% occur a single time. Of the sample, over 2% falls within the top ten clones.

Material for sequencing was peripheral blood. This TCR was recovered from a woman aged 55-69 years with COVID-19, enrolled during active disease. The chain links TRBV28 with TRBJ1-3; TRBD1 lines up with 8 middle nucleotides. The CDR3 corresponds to CASRGQGANTIYF. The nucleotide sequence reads TGTGCCAGCAGGGGTCAGGGGGCAAACACCATATATTTT.